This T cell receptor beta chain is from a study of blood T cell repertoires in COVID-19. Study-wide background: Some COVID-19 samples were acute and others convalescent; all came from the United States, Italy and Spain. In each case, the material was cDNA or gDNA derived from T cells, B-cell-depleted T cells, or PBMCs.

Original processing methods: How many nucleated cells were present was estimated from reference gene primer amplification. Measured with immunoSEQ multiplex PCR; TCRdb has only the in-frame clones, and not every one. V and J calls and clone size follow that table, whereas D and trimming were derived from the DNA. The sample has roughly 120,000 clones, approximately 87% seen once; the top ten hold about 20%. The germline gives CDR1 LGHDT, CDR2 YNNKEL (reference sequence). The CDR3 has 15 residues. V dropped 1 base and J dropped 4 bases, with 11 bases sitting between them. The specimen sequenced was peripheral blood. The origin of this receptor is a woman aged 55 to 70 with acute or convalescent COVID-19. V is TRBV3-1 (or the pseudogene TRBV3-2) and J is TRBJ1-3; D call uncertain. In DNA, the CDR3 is TGTGCCAGCAGCCAAGTTCGGGGTGCCGGAAACACCATATATTTT. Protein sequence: CASSQVRGAGNTIYF.